This T cell receptor (beta chain) was captured by sequencing in a study of cytomegalovirus exposure and HLA in healthy donors. Study as a whole: HLA-typed donors were the source of about 90 million unique TCRs held in an early data release.

PCR amplification relied on 60 Vbeta primers (plus 13 Jbeta primers). Sequencing used immunoSEQ multiplex PCR; TCRdb keeps in-frame clones, though not all of them. The sample shows under 170,000 clones, roughly 83% of them seen only once. This CDR3 has 13 residues. From germline, CDR1 is ENHRY and CDR2 SYGVKD. V lost 4 bases, J lost 3 bases, and 3 bases stayed unmatched. This clonotype was sampled from a human donor in good health. Source material: PBMCs. V and J are TRBV10-3 and TRBJ2-7; 7 bases are shared with TRBD1. For the CDR3, the DNA is TGTGCCATCAGTGGTCGACAGGGCTACGAGCAGTACTTC. As protein: CAISGRQGYEQYF.